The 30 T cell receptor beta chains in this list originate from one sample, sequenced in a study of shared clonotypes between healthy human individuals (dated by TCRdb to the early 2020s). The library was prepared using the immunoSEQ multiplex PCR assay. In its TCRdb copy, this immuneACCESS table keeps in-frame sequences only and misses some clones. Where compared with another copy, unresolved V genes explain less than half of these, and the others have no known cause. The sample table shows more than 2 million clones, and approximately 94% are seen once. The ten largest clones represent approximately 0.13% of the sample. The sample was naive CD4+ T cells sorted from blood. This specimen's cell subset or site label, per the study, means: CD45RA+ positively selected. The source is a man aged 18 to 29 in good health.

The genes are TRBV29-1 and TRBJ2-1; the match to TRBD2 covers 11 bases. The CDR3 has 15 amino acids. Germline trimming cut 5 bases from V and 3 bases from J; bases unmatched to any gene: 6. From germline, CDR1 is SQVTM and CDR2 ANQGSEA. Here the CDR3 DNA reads TGCAGCGTTATTGATAGCGGGAGGGACTACAATGAGCAGTTCTTC. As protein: CSVIDSGRDYNEQFF.

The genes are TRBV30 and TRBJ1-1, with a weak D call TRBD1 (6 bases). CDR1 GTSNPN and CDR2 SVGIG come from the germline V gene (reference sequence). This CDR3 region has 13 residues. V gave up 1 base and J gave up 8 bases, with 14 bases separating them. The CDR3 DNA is TGTGCCTGGAGTGGAGGGGGGTACCAAGAAGCTTTCTTT. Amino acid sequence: CAWSGGGYQEAFF.

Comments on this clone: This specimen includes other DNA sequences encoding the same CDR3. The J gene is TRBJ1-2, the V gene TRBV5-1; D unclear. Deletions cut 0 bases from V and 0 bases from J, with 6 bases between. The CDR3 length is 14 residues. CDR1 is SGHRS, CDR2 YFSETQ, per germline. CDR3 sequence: CASSLEPTNYGYTF. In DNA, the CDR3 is TGCGCCAGCAGCTTGGAACCCACTAACTATGGCTACACCTTC.

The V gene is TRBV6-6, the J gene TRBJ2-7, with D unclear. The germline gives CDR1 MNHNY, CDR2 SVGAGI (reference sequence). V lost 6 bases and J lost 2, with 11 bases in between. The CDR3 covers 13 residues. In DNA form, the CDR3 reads TGTGCCAGCAGGCCCGGAAATACCTACGAGCAGTACTTC. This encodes CASRPGNTYEQYF.

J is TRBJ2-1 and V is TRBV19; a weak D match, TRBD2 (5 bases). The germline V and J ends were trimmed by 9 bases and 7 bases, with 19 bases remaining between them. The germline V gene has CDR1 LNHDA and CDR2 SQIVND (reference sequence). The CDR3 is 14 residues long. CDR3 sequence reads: CASERGKGRNEQFF. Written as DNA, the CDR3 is TGTGCCAGCGAACGAGGGAAGGGAAGGAATGAGCAGTTCTTC.

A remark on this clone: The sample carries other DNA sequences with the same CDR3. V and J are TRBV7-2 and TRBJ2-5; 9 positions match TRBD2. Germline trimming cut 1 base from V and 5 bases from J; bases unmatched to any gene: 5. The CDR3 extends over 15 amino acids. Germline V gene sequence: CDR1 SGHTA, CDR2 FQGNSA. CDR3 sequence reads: CASSLGAGGRETQYF. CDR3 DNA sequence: TGTGCCAGCAGCTTAGGTGCGGGGGGGCGGGAGACCCAGTACTTC.

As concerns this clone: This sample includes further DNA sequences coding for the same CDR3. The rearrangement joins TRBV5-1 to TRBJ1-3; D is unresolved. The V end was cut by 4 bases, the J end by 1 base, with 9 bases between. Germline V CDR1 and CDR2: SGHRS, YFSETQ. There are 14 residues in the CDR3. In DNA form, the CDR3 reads TGCGCCAGCAGCACGGGTGGGTCTGGAAACACCATATATTTT. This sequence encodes CASSTGGSGNTIYF.

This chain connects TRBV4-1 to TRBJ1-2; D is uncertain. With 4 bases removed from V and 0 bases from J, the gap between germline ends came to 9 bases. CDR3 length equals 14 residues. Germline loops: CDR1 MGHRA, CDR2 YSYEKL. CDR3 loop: CASSRSAANYGYTF. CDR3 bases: TGCGCCAGCAGCCGATCGGCCGCTAACTATGGCTACACCTTC.

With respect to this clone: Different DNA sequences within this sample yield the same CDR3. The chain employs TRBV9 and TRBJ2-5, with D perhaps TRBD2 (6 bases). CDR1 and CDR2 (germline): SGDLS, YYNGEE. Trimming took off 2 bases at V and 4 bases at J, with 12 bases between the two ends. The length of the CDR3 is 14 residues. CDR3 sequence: CASSVGGSGETQYF. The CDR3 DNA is TGTGCCAGCAGCGTCGGGGGTTCGGGAGAGACCCAGTACTTC. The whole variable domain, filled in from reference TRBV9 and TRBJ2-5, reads DSGVTQTPKHLITATGQRVTLRCSPRSGDLSVYWYQQSLDQGLQFLIQYYNGEERAKGNILERFSAQQFPDLHSELNLSSLELGDSALYFCASSVGGSGETQYFGPGTRLLVL.

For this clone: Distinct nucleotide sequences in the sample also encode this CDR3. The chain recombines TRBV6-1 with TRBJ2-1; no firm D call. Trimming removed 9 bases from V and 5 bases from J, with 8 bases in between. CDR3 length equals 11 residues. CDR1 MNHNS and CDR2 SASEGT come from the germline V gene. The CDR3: CASSPNNEQFF. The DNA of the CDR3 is TGTGCCAGTTCGCCAAACAATGAGCAGTTCTTC.

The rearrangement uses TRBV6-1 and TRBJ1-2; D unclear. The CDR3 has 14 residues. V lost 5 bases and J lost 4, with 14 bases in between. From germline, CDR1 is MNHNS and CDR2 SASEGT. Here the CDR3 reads CASSSSGRIYGYTF. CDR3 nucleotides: TGTGCCAGCAGTTCGAGCGGACGGATCTATGGCTACACCTTC.

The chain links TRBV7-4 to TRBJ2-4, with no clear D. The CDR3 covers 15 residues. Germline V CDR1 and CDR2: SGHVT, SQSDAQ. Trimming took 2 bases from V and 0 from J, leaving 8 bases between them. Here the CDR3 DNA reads TGTGCCAGCAGCTTATCTGGGGTAGCCAAAAACATTCAGTACTTC. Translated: CASSLSGVAKNIQYF.

The DNA of the CDR3 is TGTGCCATCAGTGAAGGGGGGGAGTACGAGCAGTACTTC. Translation gives CAISEGGEYEQYF. The rearrangement links TRBV10-3 to TRBJ2-7; tentative D call: TRBD2 (7 bases). CDR3 length: 13 amino acids. Trimming cost V 3 bases and J 4 bases, with 10 bases left between them. The germline V gene has CDR1 ENHRY and CDR2 SYGVKD.

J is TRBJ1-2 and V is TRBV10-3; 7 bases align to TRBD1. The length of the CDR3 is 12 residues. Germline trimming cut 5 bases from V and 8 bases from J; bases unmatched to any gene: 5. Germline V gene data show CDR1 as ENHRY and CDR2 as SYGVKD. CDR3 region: CAISTGVRGYTF. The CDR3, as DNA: TGTGCCATCAGTACAGGGGTTCGAGGCTACACCTTC.

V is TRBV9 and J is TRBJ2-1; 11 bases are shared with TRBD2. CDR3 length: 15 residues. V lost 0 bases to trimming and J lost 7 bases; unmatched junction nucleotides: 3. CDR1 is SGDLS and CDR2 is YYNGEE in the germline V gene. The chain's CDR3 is CASSVEPSGGNEQFF. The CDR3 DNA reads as TGTGCCAGCAGCGTAGAACCTAGCGGGGGGAATGAGCAGTTCTTC.

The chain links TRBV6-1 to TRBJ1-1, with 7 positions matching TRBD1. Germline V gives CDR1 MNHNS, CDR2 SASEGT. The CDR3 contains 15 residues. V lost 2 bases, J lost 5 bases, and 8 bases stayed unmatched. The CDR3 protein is CASSELGGARTEAFF. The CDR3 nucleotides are TGTGCCAGCAGTGAATTAGGGGGCGCAAGGACTGAAGCTTTCTTT.

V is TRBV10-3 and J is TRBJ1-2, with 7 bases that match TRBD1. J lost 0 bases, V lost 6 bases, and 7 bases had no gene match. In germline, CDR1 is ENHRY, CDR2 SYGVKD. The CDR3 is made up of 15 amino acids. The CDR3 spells CAIRGQPAANYGYTF. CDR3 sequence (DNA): TGTGCCATCAGGGGACAGCCGGCCGCTAACTATGGCTACACCTTC.

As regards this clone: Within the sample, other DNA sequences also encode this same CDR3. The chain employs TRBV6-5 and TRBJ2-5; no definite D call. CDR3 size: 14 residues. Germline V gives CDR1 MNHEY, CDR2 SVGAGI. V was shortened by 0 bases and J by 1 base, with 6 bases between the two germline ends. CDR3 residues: CASSYSAGQETQYF. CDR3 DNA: TGTGCCAGCAGTTACTCCGCAGGCCAAGAGACCCAGTACTTC.

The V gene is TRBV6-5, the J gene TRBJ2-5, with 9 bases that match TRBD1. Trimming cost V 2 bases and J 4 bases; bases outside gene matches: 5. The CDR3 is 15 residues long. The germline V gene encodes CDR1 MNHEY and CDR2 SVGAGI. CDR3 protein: CASSYGTGSRETQYF. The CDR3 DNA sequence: TGTGCCAGCAGTTACGGGACAGGGAGTCGAGAGACCCAGTACTTC.

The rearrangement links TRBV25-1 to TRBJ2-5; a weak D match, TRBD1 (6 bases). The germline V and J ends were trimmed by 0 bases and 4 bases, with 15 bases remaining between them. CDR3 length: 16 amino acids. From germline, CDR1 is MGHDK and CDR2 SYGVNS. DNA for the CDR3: TGTGCCAGCAGTGAATATCTTCAGGGGACGCGAGAGACCCAGTACTTC. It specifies CASSEYLQGTRETQYF.

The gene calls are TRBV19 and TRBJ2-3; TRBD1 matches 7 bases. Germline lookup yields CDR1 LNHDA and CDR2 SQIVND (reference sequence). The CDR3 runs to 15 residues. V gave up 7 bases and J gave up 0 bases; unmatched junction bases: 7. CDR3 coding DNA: TGTGCCAGTACCCGAGACAGGGCTAGCACAGATACGCAGTATTTT. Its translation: CASTRDRASTDTQYF. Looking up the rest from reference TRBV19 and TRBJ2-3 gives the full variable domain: DGGITQSPKYLFRKEGQNVTLSCEQNLNHDAMYWYRQDPGQGLRLIYYSQIVNDFQKGDIAEGYSVSREKKESFPLTVTSAQKNPTAFYLCASTRDRASTDTQYFGPGTRLTVL.

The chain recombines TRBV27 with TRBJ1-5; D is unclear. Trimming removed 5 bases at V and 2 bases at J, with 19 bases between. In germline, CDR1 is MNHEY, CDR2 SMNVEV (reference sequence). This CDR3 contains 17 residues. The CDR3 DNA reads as TGTGCCAGCAGTCCGAGTTCCGGAACGCTAGGCAATCAGCCCCAGCATTTT. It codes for CASSPSSGTLGNQPQHF.

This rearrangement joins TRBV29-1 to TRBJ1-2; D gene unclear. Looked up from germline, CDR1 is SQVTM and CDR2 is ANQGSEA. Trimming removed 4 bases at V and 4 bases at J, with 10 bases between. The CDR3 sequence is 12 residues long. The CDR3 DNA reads TGCAGCGTTGGGGGAGAGACCTATGGCTACACCTTC. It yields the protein CSVGGETYGYTF.

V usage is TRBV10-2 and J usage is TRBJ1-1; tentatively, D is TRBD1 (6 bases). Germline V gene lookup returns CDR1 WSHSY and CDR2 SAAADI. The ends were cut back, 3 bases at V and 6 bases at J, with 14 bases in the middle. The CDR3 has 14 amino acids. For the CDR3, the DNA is TGCGCCAGCAGTGAACAGGGAAAGATGCCTGAAGCTTTCTTT. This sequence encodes CASSEQGKMPEAFF.

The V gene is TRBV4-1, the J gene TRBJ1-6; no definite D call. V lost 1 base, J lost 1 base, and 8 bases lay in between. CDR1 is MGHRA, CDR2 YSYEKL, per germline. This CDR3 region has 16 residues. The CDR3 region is CASSQAWGSYNSPLHF. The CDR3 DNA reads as TGCGCCAGCAGCCAAGCTTGGGGTTCCTATAATTCACCCCTCCACTTT.

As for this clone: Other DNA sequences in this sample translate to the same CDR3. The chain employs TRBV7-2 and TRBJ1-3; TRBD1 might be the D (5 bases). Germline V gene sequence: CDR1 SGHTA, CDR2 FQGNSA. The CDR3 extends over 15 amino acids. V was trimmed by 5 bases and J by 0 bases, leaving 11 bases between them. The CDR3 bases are TGTGCCAGCAGCCGCGACAGAAGCTCTGGAAACACCATATATTTT. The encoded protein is CASSRDRSSGNTIYF.

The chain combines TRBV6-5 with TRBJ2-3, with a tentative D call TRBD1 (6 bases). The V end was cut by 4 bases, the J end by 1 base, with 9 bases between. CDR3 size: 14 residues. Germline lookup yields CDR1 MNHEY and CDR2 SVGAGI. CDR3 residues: CASSFEGGTDTQYF. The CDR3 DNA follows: TGTGCCAGCAGTTTCGAGGGGGGCACAGATACGCAGTATTTT.

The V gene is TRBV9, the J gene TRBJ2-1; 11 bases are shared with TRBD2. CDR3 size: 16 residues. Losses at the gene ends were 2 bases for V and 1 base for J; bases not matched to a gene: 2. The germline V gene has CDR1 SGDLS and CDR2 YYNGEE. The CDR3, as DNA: TGTGCCAGCAGCGTTAGCGGGGGGGCGTCCTACAATGAGCAGTTCTTC. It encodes CASSVSGGASYNEQFF.

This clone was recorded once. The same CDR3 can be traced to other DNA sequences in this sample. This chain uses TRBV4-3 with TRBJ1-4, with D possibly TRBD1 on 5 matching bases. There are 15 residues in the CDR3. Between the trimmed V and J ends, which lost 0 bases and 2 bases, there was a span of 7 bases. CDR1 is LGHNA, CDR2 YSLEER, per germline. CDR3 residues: CASSQDGGTNEKLFF. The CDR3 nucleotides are TGCGCCAGCAGCCAAGACGGGGGGACTAATGAAAAACTGTTTTTT.

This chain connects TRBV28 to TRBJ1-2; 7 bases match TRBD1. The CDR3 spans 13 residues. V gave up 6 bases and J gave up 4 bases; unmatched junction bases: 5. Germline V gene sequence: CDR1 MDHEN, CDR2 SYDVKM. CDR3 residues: CASRRTGSYGYTF. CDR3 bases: TGTGCCAGCAGGCGGACAGGCAGCTATGGCTACACCTTC.